This entry describes one TCR beta chain. Its antigen is not yet known. No per-base quality is available; no much larger clone lies one base away. This sample is part of a study of blood T cell repertoires in COVID-19 (dated by TCRdb to the early 2020s). At the level of the whole study: Samples from collaborators originated in the United States, Italy and Spain and spanned both the acute and convalescent phases of COVID-19. The material from the prospective study consisted of cDNA or gDNA derived from T cells, B-cell-depleted T cells, or PBMCs. The dataset comprised deeply sampled blood TCRbeta repertoires from subjects exposed to, actively infected with, or recovered from COVID-19. The repertoires were released in a freely available public database intended as a resource for research on the immune response to SARS-CoV-2. The samples were drawn from the first 160 participants of the ongoing ImmuneRACE study and from more than 1,000 subjects provided by 6 global collaborators. Sample metadata almost always included a de-identified subject ID, COVID-19 status, age in years and sex. Where HLA class I and class II types were available, the types were taken from metadata supplied by the sample provider, not from assay-based typing. General conclusions and limits of the study: The amount of clinical and demographic metadata varied by source and participant and was provided uncurated.

The germline V gene yields SQVTM for CDR1 and ANQGSEA for CDR2. V ends up 5 bases short and J 9 bases short, with an unmatched junction base count of 12. Counted from cysteine to phenylalanine, this CDR3 has 13 amino acids. This entry keeps only the CDR3 DNA: 39 bases, framed from base 1. TCRbeta CDR3 regions were amplified from genomic DNA by means of the immunoSEQ Assay, a bias-controlled multiplex PCR. Turning to the authors' computational methods: The number of nucleated cells in each sample was estimated from the amplification of reference gene primers within the assay. To quantify the absolute abundance of each unique TCRbeta CDR3 rearrangement, sequence reads were collapsed and filtered. For each sample, productive Simpson clonality was calculated as the square root of Simpson's diversity index over productive rearrangements. Drawn from immuneACCESS, this table holds only the in-frame rearrangements with V and J called that TCRdb kept. Clones are partly lost; checked studies trace under half to an unresolved V gene and leave the rest unexplained. Clone size and V and J calls were adopted from that table, with D and trimming inferred from the DNA. Here the sample has fewer than 350,000 clones; 65% to 90% occur a single time. Roughly 2.9% of the sample lies in the top ten.

Whole blood was collected in K2EDTA tubes by collaborating institutions according to the institutions' own protocols. For TCRbeta analysis, collaborator samples were shipped as frozen whole blood, as isolated PBMCs, or as DNA extracted from either sample type. The sequenced material came from peripheral blood. The source of this sequence is a woman aged 55-70 years with active or convalescent COVID-19. Here the chain combines TRBV29-1 and TRBJ2-7; 8 central nucleotides agree with TRBD2. The DNA is as follows: TGCAGCGTTTTTACAGGGTATGCGGGAGGGCAGTACTTC. The translation is CSVFTGYAGGQYF.